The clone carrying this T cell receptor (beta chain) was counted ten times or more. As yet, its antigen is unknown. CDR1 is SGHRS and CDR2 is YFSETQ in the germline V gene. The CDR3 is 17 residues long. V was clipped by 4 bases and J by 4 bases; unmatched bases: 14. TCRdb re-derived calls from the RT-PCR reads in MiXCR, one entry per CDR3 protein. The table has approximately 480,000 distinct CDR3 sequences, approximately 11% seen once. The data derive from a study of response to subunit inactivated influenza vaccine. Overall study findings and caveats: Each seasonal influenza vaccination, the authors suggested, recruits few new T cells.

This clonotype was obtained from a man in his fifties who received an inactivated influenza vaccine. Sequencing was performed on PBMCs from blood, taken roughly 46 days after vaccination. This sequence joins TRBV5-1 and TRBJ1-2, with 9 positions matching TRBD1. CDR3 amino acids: CASSAGQGLFHSYGYTF. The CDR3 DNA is TGCGCCAGCAGCGCGGGACAGGGCCTGTTTCATAGCTATGGCTACACCTTC.